The 11 T cell receptor beta chains presented below share a single source sample, sequenced in a study of regulatory T cells in long-lasting Graves disease. Time point meaning: persistent/refractory GD, antithyroid drugs over 5 years with positive TRAb. With RNA extracted from PBMCs as input, the TCR library was made. Building the TCR beta libraries relied on iRepertoire HTBI primers, and CDR3 regions underwent Arm-PCR. MiXCR was run by TCRdb on the multiplex PCR reads, yielding one entry per CDR3 protein. The sample includes around 500,000 distinct CDR3 sequences, about a fifth of them seen just once. Sequences were derived from peripheral blood mononuclear cells (PBMCs), sampled when the disease was refractory, from a patient treated with antithyroid drugs. The receptors derive from a female donor with Graves disease.

This clonotype was recorded many times. The rearrangement links TRBV2 to TRBJ2-7; the match to TRBD1 covers 8 bases. This CDR3 comprises 16 residues. V was pared by 2 bases and J by 6 bases, with 12 bases of the junction left unmatched. Per germline, CDR1 SNHLY and CDR2 FYNNEI. The CDR3 reads CASSEFMDRDTGEQYF. The CDR3 bases are TGTGCCAGCAGTGAATTTATGGACAGGGACACCGGCGAGCAGTACTTC. The full variable domain, its missing parts supplied by reference TRBV2 and TRBJ2-7, is EPEVTQTPSHQVTQMGQEVILRCVPISNHLYFYWYRQILGQKVEFLVSFYNNEISEKSEIFDDQFSVERPDGSNFTLKIRSTKLEDSAMYFCASSEFMDRDTGEQYFGPGTRLTVT.

This clonotype was detected only a few times. This sequence joins TRBV28 and TRBJ2-5, with D possibly TRBD1 on 5 matching bases. The ends were cut back, 3 bases at V and 4 bases at J, with 18 bases in the middle. Germline values: CDR1 MDHEN, CDR2 SYDVKM. CDR3 length equals 16 residues. The CDR3 loop is CASSFGAGDFGETQYF. The CDR3 DNA follows: TGTGCCAGCAGTTTTGGGGCAGGAGACTTCGGAGAGACCCAGTACTTC.

This rearrangement joins TRBV6-1 to TRBJ2-5; TRBD2 matches 11 bases. The ends lost 6 bases at V and 4 bases at J; junction bases unmatched: 13. The CDR3 has 17 residues. CDR1 is MNHNS, CDR2 SASEGT, per germline. The CDR3 region is CASRGGLSGRARETQYF. CDR3 DNA: TGTGCCAGCAGGGGGGGCCTTAGCGGGAGGGCCCGAGAGACCCAGTACTTC.

V gene TRBV4-1 combines with J gene TRBJ2-7, with D perhaps being TRBD1 or TRBD2 (5 bases each). V lost 2 bases, J lost 7 bases, and 15 bases lay in between. CDR3 size: 14 residues. From germline, CDR1 is MGHRA and CDR2 YSYEKL. In nucleotides, the CDR3 is TGCGCCAGCAGCCAACTCGAGGGGTGGGGGGAGCAGTACTTC. This sequence encodes CASSQLEGWGEQYF.

This clonotype was found a few times. The chain is built from TRBV27 and TRBJ2-7, with 15 bases matching TRBD2. This CDR3 has 16 amino acids. Germline CDR1 and CDR2: MNHEY and SMNVEV (reference sequence). The ends lost 5 bases at V and 4 bases at J; junction bases unmatched: 6. The CDR3 DNA reads as TGTGCCAGCAGTGCCGGGACTAGCGGGAGGTGGTACGAGCAGTACTTC. Protein product: CASSAGTSGRWYEQYF.

This clonotype showed up many times. The chain recombines TRBV6-5 with TRBJ1-1; possibly TRBD1 for D (6 bases). This CDR3 is 21 amino acids long. The V gene lost 0 bases and the J gene lost 0 bases, with 26 bases spanning the gap. The germline gives CDR1 MNHEY, CDR2 SVGAGI. This CDR3 is CASSYSFAGEAQSGLNTEAFF. In DNA form, the CDR3 reads TGTGCCAGCAGTTACTCGTTTGCAGGGGAGGCGCAGTCCGGCCTGAACACTGAAGCTTTCTTT.

Ten or more counts support this clonotype. The chain couples TRBV7-6 to TRBJ2-7; 9 nucleotides match TRBD2. The germline CDR1 and CDR2 sequences are SGHVS and FNYEAQ. CDR3 length: 15 amino acids. V lost 1 base, J lost 3 bases, and 4 bases stayed unmatched. DNA for the CDR3: TGTGCCAGCAGCTTAGTGTCTAGCGGGAACTACGAGCAGTACTTC. Its translation is CASSLVSSGNYEQYF.

The chain carries TRBV9 and TRBJ2-3; TRBD2 matches at 7 bases. The CDR3 loop spans 16 amino acids. Trimming removed 0 bases from V and 4 bases from J; junction bases left unmatched: 8. The germline gives CDR1 SGDLS, CDR2 YYNGEE. CDR3 region: CASSVGGGLASDTQYF. The CDR3 DNA reads TGTGCCAGCAGCGTAGGGGGAGGGCTAGCATCAGATACGCAGTATTTT.

This clonotype was seen only a few times. The chain combines TRBV6-1 with TRBJ1-1, with D maybe TRBD1 (6 bases). The CDR3 runs to 14 residues. CDR1 is MNHNS and CDR2 is SASEGT in the germline V gene. Trimming left V 5 bases short and J 1 base short, with 11 bases between. CDR3 bases: TGTGCCAGCAGTATAGGGGGGCAGAACACTGAAGCTTTCTTT. This sequence encodes CASSIGGQNTEAFF.

This clonotype was seen many times. The chain recombines TRBV30 with TRBJ1-2, with D perhaps matching TRBD1 (5 bases). The germline V gene encodes CDR1 GTSNPN and CDR2 SVGIG (reference sequence). The CDR3 is made up of 14 amino acids. V was clipped by 3 bases and J by 5 bases, with 16 bases between them. For the CDR3, the DNA is TGTGCCTGGAGGGGACGGGAGGGCGAATATGGCTACACCTTC. Translating it yields CAWRGREGEYGYTF.

J is TRBJ2-5 and V is TRBV5-1; TRBD2 aligns across 8 bases. Germline V gene data show CDR1 as SGHRS and CDR2 as YFSETQ. The CDR3 has 16 residues. After removal of 0 bases from V and 2 bases from J, the junction contained 6 bases not matched to a gene. The CDR3 sequence: CASSLEGSGNQETQYF. As DNA, the CDR3 is TGCGCCAGCAGCTTGGAAGGTAGCGGGAATCAAGAGACCCAGTACTTC.